This entry is about one TCR beta chain. Its antigen remains unidentified. This specimen comes from a study of T cell responses to AZD1222 COVID-19 vaccine. The CDR3 has 15 amino acids. Germline assignment: CDR1 SEHNR and CDR2 FQNEAQ (reference sequence). Trimming took 4 bases from V and 3 from J, leaving 15 bases between them. Points from the study as a whole: Baseline antibody screening turned up just a handful of seropositive AZD1222 recipients.

Assay: immunoSEQ multiplex PCR; the TCRdb copy retains only in-frame clones and omits some. The profile shows roughly 180,000 clones, roughly nine tenths of them singletons. V gene TRBV7-9 combines with J gene TRBJ1-2; D perhaps matches TRBD1 (6 bases). The specimen comprised peripheral blood, sampled on day 0 of AZD1222 vaccination. The receptor was isolated from an adult in good health. CDR3 residues: CASSSRRGSDYGYTF. The CDR3, as DNA: TGTGCCAGCAGCTCAAGAAGGGGGTCGGACTATGGCTACACCTTC.